This entry lists 16 T cell receptor beta chains sequenced from one sample in a study of a mutant IDH1 vaccine in newly diagnosed glioma. The antigens of these receptors remain unknown. Time point reported: week 47, end of study. In every dose of vaccine, 300 ug of mutant IDH1 20-mer peptide was given alongside topical imiquimod. Libraries were prepared by immunoSEQ multiplex PCR; TCRdb keeps only in-frame clonotypes and omits some of them. The sample contains around 84,000 clones, 80% to 90% of which appear only once. Sequences were derived from PBMCs, sampled from a glioma patient whose treatment included an IDH1 peptide vaccine. The receptor source for this set is a man aged 35 to 55 with glioma.

This chain connects TRBV25-1 to TRBJ1-4; 7 positions match TRBD1. This CDR3 contains 13 residues. Germline V lookup: CDR1 MGHDK, CDR2 SYGVNS. Germline trimming cut 6 bases from V and 8 bases from J; bases unmatched to any gene: 6. CDR3 protein: CASRQTGKEKLFF. CDR3 DNA sequence: TGTGCCAGCAGACAGACAGGGAAGGAAAAACTGTTTTTT.

The rearrangement links TRBV18 to TRBJ2-7; D unclear. The CDR3 runs to 14 residues. The V and J ends lost 0 bases and 2 bases respectively, with 8 bases between them. Germline values: CDR1 KGHSH, CDR2 LQKENI. In DNA, the CDR3 is TGTGCCAGCTCACCACCGGAAGGTACCTACGAGCAGTACTTC. It translates to CASSPPEGTYEQYF.

The chain combines TRBV5-1 with TRBJ2-1; 8 bases agree with TRBD2. This CDR3 contains 15 residues. CDR1 and CDR2 from the germline V gene are SGHRS and YFSETQ. The V gene end was trimmed by 1 base and the J gene end by 8 bases; junction bases not matched to a gene: 8. CDR3 bases: TGCGCCAGCAGCTTGAATAGCGGGAATTGGGATGAGCAGTTCTTC. Translation gives CASSLNSGNWDEQFF. The whole variable domain, remainder taken from reference TRBV5-1 and TRBJ2-1, is KAGVTQTPRYLIKTRGQQVTLSCSPISGHRSVSWYQQTPGQGLQFLFEYFSETQRNKGNFPGRFSGRQFSNSRSEMNVSTLELGDSALYLCASSLNSGNWDEQFFGPGTRLTVL.

The genes are TRBV28 and TRBJ1-1; D ambiguous. Germline V lookup: CDR1 MDHEN, CDR2 SYDVKM. The length of the CDR3 is 12 residues. The germline V and J ends were trimmed by 2 bases and 3 bases, with 4 bases remaining between them. Written as DNA, the CDR3 is TGTGCCAGCAGTTTAGGGGACACTGAAGCTTTCTTT. This sequence encodes CASSLGDTEAFF.

This clone was counted between two and nine times. In DNA, the CDR3 is TGTGCCAGCAGCGTCGACAGGGCGGTAGCAGATACGCAGTATTTT. As protein: CASSVDRAVADTQYF. J is TRBJ2-3 and V is TRBV7-9; 7 bases line up with TRBD1. The CDR3 contains 15 residues. V trimming: 5 bases; J trimming: 4 bases; junction bases outside the gene matches: 9. CDR1 SEHNR and CDR2 FQNEAQ come from the germline V gene (reference sequence).

This clone occurred a few times. The chain uses TRBV5-5 and TRBJ2-7; TRBD1 or TRBD2 may be the D gene (5 bases each). V was pared by 0 bases and J by 2 bases, with 12 bases between. Germline CDR1 reads SGHKS; CDR2 reads YYEKEE (reference sequence). The CDR3 has 15 residues. CDR3 in DNA: TGTGCCAGCAGCTTGGTCGGGGCTCCCCCCTACGAGCAGTACTTC. Protein: CASSLVGAPPYEQYF. Drawing the rest from reference TRBV5-5 and TRBJ2-7, the complete variable domain is DAGVTQSPTHLIKTRGQQVTLRCSPISGHKSVSWYQQVLGQGPQFIFQYYEKEERGRGNFPDRFSARQFPNYSSELNVNALLLGDSALYLCASSLVGAPPYEQYFGPGTRLTVT.

This clone was recorded a few times. This chain uses TRBV6-5 with TRBJ2-1; 8 nucleotides line up with TRBD2. The trim removed 4 bases at V and 0 bases at J, leaving 5 bases unmatched. The CDR3 consists of 16 residues. Germline V gene data show CDR1 as MNHEY and CDR2 as SVGAGI. The CDR3 loop is CASSFRLASSYNEQFF. The CDR3 region has the DNA TGTGCCAGCAGTTTCAGACTAGCGAGCTCCTACAATGAGCAGTTCTTC.

This clone showed up just once. The chain carries TRBV6-1 and TRBJ2-7, with D maybe TRBD1 (6 bases). Trimming cost V 8 bases and J 0 bases, with 14 bases left between them. Germline values: CDR1 MNHNS, CDR2 SASEGT. The CDR3 covers 14 residues. The CDR3 bases are TGTGCCAGCGATTTCGACAGGAGCTCCTACGAGCAGTACTTC. Translated, it gives CASDFDRSSYEQYF.

The gene calls are TRBV7-2 and TRBJ2-5; possibly TRBD1 or TRBD2 for D (6 bases each). The length of the CDR3 is 16 residues. CDR1 and CDR2 from the germline V gene are SGHTA and FQGNSA. V lost 1 base and J 4 bases, leaving 16 bases between the germline ends. The CDR3, as DNA: TGTGCCAGCAGCTTAGTCGGGGGCCTTTCTGGAGAGACCCAGTACTTC. It yields the protein CASSLVGGLSGETQYF. Together with reference TRBV7-2 and TRBJ2-5, the CDR3 gives the full variable domain: GAGVSQSPSNKVTEKGKDVELRCDPISGHTALYWYRQSLGQGLEFLIYFQGNSAPDKSGLPSDRFSAERTGGSVSTLTIQRTQQEDSAVYLCASSLVGGLSGETQYFGPGTRLLVL.

This clone has a count of ten or more. The chain employs TRBV20-1 and TRBJ1-2, with D possibly being TRBD1 (5 bases). From germline, CDR1 is DFQATT and CDR2 SNEGSKA (reference sequence). This CDR3 contains 11 residues. Trimming took 6 bases from V and 7 from J, leaving 12 bases between them. CDR3: CSAKQGSGYTF. The DNA for the CDR3 is TGCAGTGCCAAGCAGGGAAGTGGCTACACCTTC.

There are a few counts of this clone. This chain links TRBV6-1 with TRBJ2-1; weak D call: TRBD1 (5 bases). CDR3 size: 15 residues. The V gene lost 4 bases and the J gene lost 8 bases, with 18 bases spanning the gap. From germline, CDR1 is MNHNS and CDR2 SASEGT. The CDR3 DNA is TGTGCCAGCAGTGCACTGGGAAGGGGCGCATATGAGCAGTTCTTC. As protein: CASSALGRGAYEQFF.

The V and J genes are TRBV28 and TRBJ2-3, with D possibly being TRBD2 (6 bases). Germline-derived CDR1 and CDR2 are MDHEN and SYDVKM. V lost 10 bases and J lost 4, with 18 bases in between. The CDR3 loop spans 14 amino acids. Here the CDR3 reads CATTGRDLADTQYF. The CDR3 DNA follows: TGTGCCACCACTGGGCGGGATTTGGCAGATACGCAGTATTTT.

The chain links TRBV5-1 to TRBJ1-1, with TRBD1 identical over 9 bases. The CDR3 runs to 15 residues. CDR1 is SGHRS and CDR2 is YFSETQ in the germline V gene. V trimming: 4 bases; J trimming: 1 base; junction bases outside the gene matches: 5. The CDR3 DNA sequence: TGCGCCAGCAGCCTCGGGACAGGGAAGAACACTGAAGCTTTCTTT. Encoded protein: CASSLGTGKNTEAFF.

CDR3 amino acids: CASRTTGQEGMGSNQPQHF. DNA for the CDR3: TGTGCCAGTAGGACGACGGGACAGGAGGGGATGGGGAGTAATCAGCCCCAGCATTTT. The chain employs TRBV19 and TRBJ1-5; 8 positions match TRBD1. The CDR3 loop spans 19 amino acids. The V gene end was trimmed by 6 bases and the J gene end by 4 bases; junction bases not matched to a gene: 20. The germline gives CDR1 LNHDA, CDR2 SQIVND (reference sequence).

This chain uses TRBV2 with TRBJ2-7, with 15 positions matching TRBD2. This CDR3 has 18 residues. The junction had 12 bases not matched to a gene; V was cut back by 6 bases and J by 3 bases. The germline V gene encodes CDR1 SNHLY and CDR2 FYNNEI. In DNA, the CDR3 is TGTGCCAGCAGAGGACTAGCGGGAGGGCCCTCCTCCCTCTACGAGCAGTACTTC. Encoded protein: CASRGLAGGPSSLYEQYF. The full variable domain, its missing parts supplied by reference TRBV2 and TRBJ2-7, is EPEVTQTPSHQVTQMGQEVILRCVPISNHLYFYWYRQILGQKVEFLVSFYNNEISEKSEIFDDQFSVERPDGSNFTLKIRSTKLEDSAMYFCASRGLAGGPSSLYEQYFGPGTRLTVT.

The chain employs TRBV7-9 and TRBJ1-1, with D unclear. Germline CDR1 reads SEHNR; CDR2 reads FQNEAQ (reference sequence). The CDR3 is 12 amino acids. V lost 5 bases and J 8 bases, leaving 12 bases between the germline ends. CDR3 in amino acids: CASSRQSGEAFF. In DNA form, the CDR3 reads TGTGCCAGCAGCCGCCAGTCCGGGGAAGCTTTCTTT.